This TCR beta chain was captured in a study of CD8 T cells in ankylosing spondylitis. Study-wide findings and caveats: It appeared that ankylosing spondylitis blood was characterized by a TCR beta motif of several highly homologous variants. Disease-associated clones were CD8+ and fairly uncommon in peripheral blood. Certain motif variants had earlier appeared in reactive arthritis synovial fluid and blood. Enrichment of disease-linked clones was reportedly significant in matched ankylosing spondylitis synovial fluid.

Only a few counts were recorded for this clonotype. The antigen is not known. 5'-RACE, quantitative and with molecular barcodes, yielded the TCR beta libraries. TCRdb reprocessed the 5' RACE reads via MiXCR and lists one record per CDR3 protein. There are roughly 670,000 distinct CDR3 sequences in the sample; under 20% occur only once, and under 20% lies in the top ten. Per germline, CDR1 DFQATT and CDR2 SNEGSKA (reference sequence). This CDR3 has 11 amino acids. V was pared by 6 bases and J by 8 bases, with 2 bases of the junction left unmatched. The chain couples TRBV20-1 to TRBJ2-2, with 8 bases matching TRBD1. Sequencing was carried out using blood, either unsorted or a sorted T cell fraction (not recorded which). The clonotype comes from a male donor with ankylosing spondylitis. The CDR3 region is CSAGDRGELFF. The CDR3 DNA reads TGCAGTGCCGGGGACAGGGGGGAGCTGTTTTTT.